This T cell receptor (beta chain) was captured in a study of blood T cell repertoires in COVID-19. As for the study in general: Sites in the United States, Italy and Spain provided acute and convalescent COVID-19 samples. PBMCs, B-cell-depleted T cells, or T cells were the source of the cDNA or gDNA that made up the material.

Germline-derived CDR1 and CDR2 are SQVTM and ANQGSEA. There are 12 residues in the CDR3. V dropped 3 bases and J dropped 5 bases, with 10 bases sitting between them. Profiling relied on immunoSEQ multiplex PCR, and the TCRdb table lists in-frame clones only, not all of them. This sample has some 250,000 clones, with over 70% found just once. The sequencing input was peripheral blood. The chain joins TRBV29-1 to TRBJ2-5; D is perhaps TRBD2 (5 bases). This TCR came from a man aged 35 to 55 with active or convalescent COVID-19. CDR3 protein: CSVDRDSETQYF. CDR3 DNA: TGCAGCGTTGATCGGGATTCGGAGACCCAGTACTTC. Supplemented by reference TRBV29-1 and TRBJ2-5, the full variable domain reads SAVISQKPSRDICQRGTSLTIQCQVDSQVTMMFWYRQQPGQSLTLIATANQGSEATYESGFVIDKFPISRPNLTFSTLTVSNMSPEDSSIYLCSVDRDSETQYFGPGTRLLVL.